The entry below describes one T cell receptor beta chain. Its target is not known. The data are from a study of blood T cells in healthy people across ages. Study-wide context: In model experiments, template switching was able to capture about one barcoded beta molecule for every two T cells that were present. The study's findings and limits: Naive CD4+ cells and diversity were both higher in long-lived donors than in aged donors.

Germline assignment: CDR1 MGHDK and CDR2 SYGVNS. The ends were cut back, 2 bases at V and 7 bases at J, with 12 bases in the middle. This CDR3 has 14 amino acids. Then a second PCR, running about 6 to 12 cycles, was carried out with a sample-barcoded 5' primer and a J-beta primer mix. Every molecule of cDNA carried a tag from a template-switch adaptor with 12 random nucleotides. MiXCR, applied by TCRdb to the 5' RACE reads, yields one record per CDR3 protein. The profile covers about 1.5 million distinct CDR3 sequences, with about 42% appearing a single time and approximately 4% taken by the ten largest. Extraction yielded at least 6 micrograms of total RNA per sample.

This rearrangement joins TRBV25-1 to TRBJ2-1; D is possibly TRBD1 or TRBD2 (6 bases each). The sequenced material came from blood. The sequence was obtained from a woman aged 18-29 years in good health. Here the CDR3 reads CASSEPGAGNEQFF. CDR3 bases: TGTGCCAGCAGTGAACCGGGGGCGGGGAATGAGCAGTTCTTC.